This T cell receptor (beta chain) was documented in a study of cytomegalovirus exposure and HLA in healthy donors. Details on this clone: Its specificity is unknown.

PCR primers comprised 60 Vbeta and 13 Jbeta primers. Only in-frame clones appear in the TCRdb table, and some are missing; sequencing was by immunoSEQ multiplex PCR. The table records some 190,000 clones, about three quarters of them present only once. General study results and limits: In vitro work confirmed that a few CMV-associated chains recognize CMV antigens. Presence/absence analyses supposed approximately even sequencing depth among donors. Data from an earlier analysis indicated that most TCR beta V segments were productive either about 90% or about 30% of the time. In a later analysis, TCR beta V- and J-gene trimming showed a link to a missense DCLRE1C variant.

The germline CDR1 and CDR2 sequences are LGHNA and YSLEER. The V gene end was trimmed by 3 bases and the J gene end by 5 bases; junction bases not matched to a gene: 6. The CDR3 length is 16 residues. The source material was PBMCs. The rearrangement joins TRBV4-3 to TRBJ2-3, with TRBD2 identical over 12 bases. This receptor was taken from a man younger than 30 in good health and CMV-seronegative. The CDR3 DNA is TGCGCCAGCAGCCAGACTAGCGGGGGCTTGGGAGATACGCAGTATTTT. This codes for CASSQTSGGLGDTQYF.